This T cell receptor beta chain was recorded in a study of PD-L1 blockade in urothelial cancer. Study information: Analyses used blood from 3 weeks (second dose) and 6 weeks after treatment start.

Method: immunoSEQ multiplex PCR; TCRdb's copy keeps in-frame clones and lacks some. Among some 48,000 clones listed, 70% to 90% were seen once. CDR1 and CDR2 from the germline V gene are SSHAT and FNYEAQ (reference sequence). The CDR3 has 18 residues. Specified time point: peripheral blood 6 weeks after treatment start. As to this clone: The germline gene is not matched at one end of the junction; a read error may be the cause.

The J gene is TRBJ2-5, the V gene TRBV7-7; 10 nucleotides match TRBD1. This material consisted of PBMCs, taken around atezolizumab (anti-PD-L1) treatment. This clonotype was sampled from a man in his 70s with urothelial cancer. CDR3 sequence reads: CASSLAAEGTGEWETQYF. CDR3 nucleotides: TGTGCTAGCAGCTTAGCTGCGGAAGGGACAGGGGAGTGGGAGACCCAGTACTTC.